The present T cell receptor beta chain was sequenced within a study of blood T cell repertoires in COVID-19. V was trimmed by 2 bases and J by 7 bases, leaving 8 bases between them. The CDR3 has 13 residues. CDR1 is KGHSH, CDR2 LQKENI, per germline. Only in-frame clones appear in the TCRdb table, and some are missing; sequencing was by immunoSEQ multiplex PCR. The data contain over 400,000 clones, more than 85% of them singletons. Participants reported their clinical history, and cohort assignment relied on those reports. Specimen: PBMCs or T cells enriched from blood (not recorded which). The J gene is TRBJ1-4, the V gene TRBV18, with unresolved D. The TCR originated in a woman in her sixties or seventies who had recovered from COVID-19. The CDR3 spells CASSPYGGEKLFF. The CDR3 nucleotides read TGTGCCAGCTCACCATACGGAGGTGAAAAACTGTTTTTT.